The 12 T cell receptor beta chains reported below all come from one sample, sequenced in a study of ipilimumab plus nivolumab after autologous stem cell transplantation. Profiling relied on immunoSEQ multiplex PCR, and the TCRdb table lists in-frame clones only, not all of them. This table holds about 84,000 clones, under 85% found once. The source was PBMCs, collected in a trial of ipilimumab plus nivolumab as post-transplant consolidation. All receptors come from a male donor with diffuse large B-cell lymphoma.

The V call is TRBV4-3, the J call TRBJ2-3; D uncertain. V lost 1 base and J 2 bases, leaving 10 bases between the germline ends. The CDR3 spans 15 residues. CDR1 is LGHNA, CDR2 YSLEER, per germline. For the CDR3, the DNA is TGCGCCAGCAGCCAAGGGTCTGGTCCCACAGATACGCAGTATTTT. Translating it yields CASSQGSGPTDTQYF.

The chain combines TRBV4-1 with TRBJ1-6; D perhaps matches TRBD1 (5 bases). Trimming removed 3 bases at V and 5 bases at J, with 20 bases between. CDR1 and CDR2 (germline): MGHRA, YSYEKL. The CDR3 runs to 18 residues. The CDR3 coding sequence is TGCGCCAGCAGCCAGGCTGCGGGGGGTAGCTCTCATAATTCACCCCTCCACTTT. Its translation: CASSQAAGGSSHNSPLHF.

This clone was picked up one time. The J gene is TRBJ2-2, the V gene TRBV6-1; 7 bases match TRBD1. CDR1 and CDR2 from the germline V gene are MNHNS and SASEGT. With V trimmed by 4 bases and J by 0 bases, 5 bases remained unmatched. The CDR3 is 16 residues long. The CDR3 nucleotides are TGTGCCAGCAGTGGCCCACAGGGGTCGAACACCGGGGAGCTGTTTTTT. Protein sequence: CASSGPQGSNTGELFF.

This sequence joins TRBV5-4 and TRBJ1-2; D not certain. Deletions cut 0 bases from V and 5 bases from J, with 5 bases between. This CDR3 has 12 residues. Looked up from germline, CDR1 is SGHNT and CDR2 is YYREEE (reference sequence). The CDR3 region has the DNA TGTGCCAGCAGCTTGGAACAGTATGGCTACACCTTC. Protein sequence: CASSLEQYGYTF.

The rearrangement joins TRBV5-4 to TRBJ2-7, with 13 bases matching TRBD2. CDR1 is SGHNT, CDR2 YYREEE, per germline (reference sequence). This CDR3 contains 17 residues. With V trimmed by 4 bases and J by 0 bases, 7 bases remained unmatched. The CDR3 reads CASSGSGTSGVSYEQYF. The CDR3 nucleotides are TGTGCCAGCAGCGGGTCCGGGACTAGCGGGGTCTCCTACGAGCAGTACTTC.

In DNA, the CDR3 is TGTGCCAGTAGTTCCCAGGGTTTCGTCTATGGCTACACCTTC. Its translation: CASSSQGFVYGYTF. The chain recombines TRBV19 with TRBJ1-2, with a weak D call TRBD1 (5 bases). Germline V gene sequence: CDR1 LNHDA, CDR2 SQIVND (reference sequence). This CDR3 comprises 14 residues. Trimming shortened V by 5 bases and J by 4 bases, and 14 bases separated the two germline ends.

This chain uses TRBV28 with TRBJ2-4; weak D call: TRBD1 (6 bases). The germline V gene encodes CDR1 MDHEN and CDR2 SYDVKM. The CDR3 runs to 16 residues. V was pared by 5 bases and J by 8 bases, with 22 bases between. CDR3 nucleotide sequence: TGTGCCAGCAGTGCCCACGCCGGACAGACGGTTGACATTCAGTACTTC. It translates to CASSAHAGQTVDIQYF.

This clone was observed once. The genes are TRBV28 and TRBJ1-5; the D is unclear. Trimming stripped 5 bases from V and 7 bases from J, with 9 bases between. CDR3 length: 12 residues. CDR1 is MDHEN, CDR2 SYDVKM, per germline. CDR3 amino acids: CASSLWAQPQHF. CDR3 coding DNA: TGTGCCAGCAGTCTCTGGGCGCAGCCCCAGCATTTT.

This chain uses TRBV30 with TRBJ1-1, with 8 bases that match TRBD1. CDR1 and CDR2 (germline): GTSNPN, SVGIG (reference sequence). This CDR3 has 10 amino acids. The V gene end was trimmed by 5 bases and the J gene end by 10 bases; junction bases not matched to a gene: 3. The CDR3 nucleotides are TGTGCCTGGCGTGGGACAGGAGCTTTCTTT. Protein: CAWRGTGAFF.

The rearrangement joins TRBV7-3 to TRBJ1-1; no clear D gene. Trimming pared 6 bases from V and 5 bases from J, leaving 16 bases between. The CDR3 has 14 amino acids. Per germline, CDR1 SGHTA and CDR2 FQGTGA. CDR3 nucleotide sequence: TGTGCCAGCAGGTCGGAGGGTTCTTTAACTGAAGCTTTCTTT. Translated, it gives CASRSEGSLTEAFF.

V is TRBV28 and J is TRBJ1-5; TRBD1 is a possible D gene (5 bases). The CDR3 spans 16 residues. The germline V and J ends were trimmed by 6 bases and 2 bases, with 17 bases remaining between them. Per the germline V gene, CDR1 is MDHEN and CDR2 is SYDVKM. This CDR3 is CASSPSMKGGNQPQHF. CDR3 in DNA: TGTGCCAGCAGCCCATCAATGAAAGGGGGCAATCAGCCCCAGCATTTT.

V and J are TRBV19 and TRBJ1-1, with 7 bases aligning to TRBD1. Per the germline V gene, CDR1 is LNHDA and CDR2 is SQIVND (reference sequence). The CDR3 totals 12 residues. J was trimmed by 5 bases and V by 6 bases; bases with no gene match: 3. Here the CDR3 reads CASRRQGTEAFF. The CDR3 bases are TGTGCCAGTAGGAGACAGGGAACTGAAGCTTTCTTT.